This is a list of T cell receptor beta chains from one sample in a study of blood T cell repertoires in COVID-19. Assay used: immunoSEQ multiplex PCR; TCRdb lists only in-frame clones, some missing. This table has roughly 250,000 clones, roughly 82% appearing once. The sequenced material came from peripheral blood. These receptors all come from a woman in her seventies with acute or convalescent COVID-19. Each CDR3 is given with its conserved first and last residue. A D gene is named only where the DNA matches it firmly.

d_call,j_call,v_call,cdr3_aa
NA,TRBJ1-6,TRBV19,CASSAATAPLHF
TRBD1,TRBJ1-1,TRBV12-3/TRBV12-4,CATKMTGWDEAFF
NA,TRBJ1-4,TRBV4-1,CASSQVAGQIEKLFF
NA,TRBJ2-5,TRBV18,CASSPSGSETQYF
NA,TRBJ1-1,TRBV3-1/TRBV3-2,CASSQDWGVNTEAFF
NA,TRBJ1-2,TRBV2,CASNEQGRVYGYTF
NA,TRBJ1-1,TRBV3-1/TRBV3-2,CASSRGTEAFF
NA,TRBJ1-2,TRBV28,CASRLHSTAPGYGYTF
NA,TRBJ1-6,TRBV6-5,CASITGTSSPLHF
TRBD2,TRBJ2-3,TRBV27,CASSTLLAGGDTQYF
NA,TRBJ1-5,TRBV19,CATRDPSLTGSNQPQHF
NA,TRBJ1-2,TRBV5-5,CASSLDNVYGYTF
TRBD2,TRBJ2-5,TRBV5-4,CASSLRRGAETQYF
TRBD1,TRBJ2-7,TRBV27,CATSRGSSYEQYF
NA,TRBJ2-2,TRBV12-3/TRBV12-4,CASSFGQTGELFF
NA,TRBJ1-4,TRBV30,CAWSINSGATNEKLFF
NA,TRBJ2-3,TRBV10-1,CASSEVGADTQYF
NA,TRBJ2-2,TRBV30,CAWSRDTGELFF
NA,TRBJ1-1,TRBV11-3,CASSQGRDTEAFF
NA,TRBJ2-1,TRBV27,CASSFRGNSILSYNEQFF
NA,TRBJ1-1,TRBV4-2,CASSQDLSVNTEAFF
TRBD1,TRBJ2-7,TRBV4-1,CASSQSYGTETYEQYF
TRBD1,TRBJ1-4,TRBV10-3,CATSRDREPNEKLFF
TRBD2,TRBJ2-2,TRBV10-2,CASSAAGVGTGELFF
NA,TRBJ2-1,TRBV29-1,CSVEKGGGREQFF
TRBD1,TRBJ1-2,TRBV7-9,CASSHLLGQGRIYGYTF
TRBD1,TRBJ1-1,TRBV28,CASSSSGTGRTEAFF
NA,TRBJ1-2,TRBV11-2,CASSLSRRRYGYTF
TRBD1,TRBJ1-5,TRBV2,CASSVGTVYSNQPQHF
TRBD1,TRBJ1-4,TRBV5-6,CASKGQNNEKLFF
TRBD1,TRBJ1-4,TRBV4-2,CASSRQPGQGGKLFF
NA,TRBJ2-7,TRBV5-4,CASSKTGTPLRREQYF
NA,TRBJ1-4,TRBV6-1,CASSESRGWGEKLFF
NA,TRBJ1-1,TRBV19,CASSLSGAGNTEAFF
NA,TRBJ2-5,TRBV7-9,CASSLGARVGETQYF
NA,TRBJ1-1,TRBV6-5,CASAIYGNTEAFF
NA,TRBJ1-1,TRBV19,CASSIRTNGNTEAFF
NA,TRBJ1-1,TRBV6-5,CASSYGRAPAFF
NA,TRBJ1-1,TRBV7-2,CASSLVPLNTEAFF
NA,TRBJ1-3,TRBV29-1,CSVEDLQGNTIYF
NA,TRBJ1-1,TRBV5-1,CASSLDSMNTEAFF
NA,TRBJ1-4,TRBV18,CASSPSRDTIEKLFF
NA,TRBJ1-3,TRBV20-1,CSASARSGNTIYF